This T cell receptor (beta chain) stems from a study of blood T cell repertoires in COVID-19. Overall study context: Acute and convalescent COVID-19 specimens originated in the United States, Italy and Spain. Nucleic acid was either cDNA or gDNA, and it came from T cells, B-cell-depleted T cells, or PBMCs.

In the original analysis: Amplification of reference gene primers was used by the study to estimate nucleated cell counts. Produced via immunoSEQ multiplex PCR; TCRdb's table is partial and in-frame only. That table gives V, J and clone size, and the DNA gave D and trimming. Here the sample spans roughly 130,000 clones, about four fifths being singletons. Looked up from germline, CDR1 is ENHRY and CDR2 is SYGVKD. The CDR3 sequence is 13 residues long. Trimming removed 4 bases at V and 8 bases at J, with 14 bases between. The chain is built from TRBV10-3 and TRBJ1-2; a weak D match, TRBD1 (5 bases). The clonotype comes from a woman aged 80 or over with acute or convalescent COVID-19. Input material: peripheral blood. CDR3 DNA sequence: TGTGCCATCAGTGTGGAGGGGCTGAGGGGCTACACCTTC. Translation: CAISVEGLRGYTF.